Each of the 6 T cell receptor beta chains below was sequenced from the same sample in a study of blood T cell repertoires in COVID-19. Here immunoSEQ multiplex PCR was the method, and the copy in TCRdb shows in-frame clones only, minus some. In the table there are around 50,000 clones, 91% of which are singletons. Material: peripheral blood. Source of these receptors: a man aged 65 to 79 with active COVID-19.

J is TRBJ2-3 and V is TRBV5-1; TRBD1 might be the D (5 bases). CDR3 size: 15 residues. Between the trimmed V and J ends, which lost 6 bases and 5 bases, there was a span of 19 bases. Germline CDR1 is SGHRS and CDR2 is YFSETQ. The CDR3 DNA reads TGCGCCAGCATCCCCAATCCAGGGTTAGTAGATACGCAGTATTTT. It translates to CASIPNPGLVDTQYF.

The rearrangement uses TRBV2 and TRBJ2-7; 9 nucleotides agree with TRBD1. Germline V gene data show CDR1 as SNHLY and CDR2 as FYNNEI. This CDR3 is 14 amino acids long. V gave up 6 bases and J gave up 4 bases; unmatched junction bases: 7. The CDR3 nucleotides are TGTGCCAGCAGAGTCGAACAGGGGGCATACGAGCAGTACTTC. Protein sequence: CASRVEQGAYEQYF.

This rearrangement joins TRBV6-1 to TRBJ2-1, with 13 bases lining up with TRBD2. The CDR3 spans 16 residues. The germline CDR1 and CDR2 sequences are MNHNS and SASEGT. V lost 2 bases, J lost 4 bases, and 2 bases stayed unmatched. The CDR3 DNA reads TGTGCCAGCAGTGAATTGGGACTAGCGGGGTACAATGAGCAGTTCTTC. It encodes CASSELGLAGYNEQFF.

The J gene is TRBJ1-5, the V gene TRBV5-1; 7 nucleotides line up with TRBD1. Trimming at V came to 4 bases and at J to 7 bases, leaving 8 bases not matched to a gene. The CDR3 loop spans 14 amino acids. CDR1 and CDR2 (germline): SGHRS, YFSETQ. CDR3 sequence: CASSPQGGRQPQHF. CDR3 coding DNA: TGCGCCAGCAGCCCTCAGGGGGGTAGGCAGCCCCAGCATTTT.

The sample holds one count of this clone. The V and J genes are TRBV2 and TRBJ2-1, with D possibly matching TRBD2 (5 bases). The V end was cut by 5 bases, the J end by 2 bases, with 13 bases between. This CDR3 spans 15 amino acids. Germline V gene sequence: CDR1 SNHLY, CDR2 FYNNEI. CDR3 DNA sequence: TGTGCCAGCAGTTCAGAGGGAAGCCCCTACAATGAGCAGTTCTTC. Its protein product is CASSSEGSPYNEQFF.

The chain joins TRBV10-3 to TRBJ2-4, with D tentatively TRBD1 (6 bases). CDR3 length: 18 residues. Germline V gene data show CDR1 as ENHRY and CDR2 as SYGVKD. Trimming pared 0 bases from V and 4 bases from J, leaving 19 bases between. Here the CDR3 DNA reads TGTGCCATCAGTGAGTCGACCCAACTAGGACAGCAGAAAAACATTCAGTACTTC. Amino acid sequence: CAISESTQLGQQKNIQYF.